The 8 T cell receptor beta chains presented below share a single source sample, sequenced in a study of cytomegalovirus exposure and HLA in healthy donors (dated by TCRdb to about 2017). Library preparation was by the immunoSEQ multiplex PCR assay. A mixture of 60 forward primers for TCR Vbeta segments and 13 reverse primers for TCR Jbeta segments was used in the multiplex PCR. TCRdb limited this immuneACCESS table to in-frame rearrangements with V and J called. A share of clones is missing; checked studies link under half to unresolved V genes, and the rest is unexplained. The sample table lists some 120,000 clones, roughly 74% of them with a count of one. The ten most abundant clones make up approximately 6.4% of the sample. The specimen sequenced was PBMCs. The source is a woman aged 45-65 years in good health and CMV-seropositive.

The V gene is TRBV7-9, the J gene TRBJ2-2; D perhaps matches TRBD1 (6 bases). CDR1 and CDR2 from the germline V gene are SEHNR and FQNEAQ (reference sequence). The CDR3 is 15 residues long. V dropped 1 base and J dropped 3 bases, with 9 bases sitting between them. The CDR3 DNA reads as TGTGCCAGCAGCTTAGGGTACAGGGACACCGGGGAGCTGTTTTTT. Its translation is CASSLGYRDTGELFF.

The V and J genes are TRBV25-1 and TRBJ1-1; D may be TRBD1 (5 bases). The CDR3 contains 13 residues. Between the trimmed V and J ends, which lost 10 bases and 1 base, there was a span of 13 bases. The V gene's germline CDR1 is MGHDK and CDR2 SYGVNS. The CDR3, as DNA: TGTGCCACCAGGGAACTCAGGAACACTGAAGCTTTCTTT. Translated: CATRELRNTEAFF.

The V and J genes are TRBV29-1 and TRBJ2-1; TRBD1 matches at 11 bases. Trimming cost V 7 bases and J 8 bases; bases outside gene matches: 4. CDR3 length equals 12 residues. Germline CDR1 and CDR2: SQVTM and ANQGSEA. The CDR3, as DNA: TGCAGCGGGGGGGACAGGGGGGATGAGCAGTTCTTC. Encoded protein: CSGGDRGDEQFF.

The chain combines TRBV6-1 with TRBJ1-1; D is perhaps TRBD1 (5 bases). CDR3 length equals 11 residues. Germline V lookup: CDR1 MNHNS, CDR2 SASEGT. Between the trimmed V and J ends, which lost 5 bases and 10 bases, there was a span of 11 bases. In DNA form, the CDR3 reads TGTGCCAGCAGTTATACTGGGGCAGCTTTCTTT. This encodes CASSYTGAAFF.

This clone turned up a few times. The chain couples TRBV4-1 to TRBJ1-4, with D unclear. The V and J ends lost 1 base and 6 bases respectively, with 6 bases between them. Germline V gene lookup returns CDR1 MGHRA and CDR2 YSYEKL. The CDR3 runs 13 residues. CDR3 in amino acids: CASSQVPDEKLFF. The CDR3 DNA is TGCGCCAGCAGCCAAGTCCCCGATGAAAAACTGTTTTTT.

This CDR3 reads CASSREISNQPQHF. For the CDR3, the DNA is TGTGCCAGCTCACGAGAGATCTCCAATCAGCCCCAGCATTTT. The chain combines TRBV18 with TRBJ1-5; D is unresolved. V lost 4 bases and J 3 bases, leaving 10 bases between the germline ends. The germline V gene has CDR1 KGHSH and CDR2 LQKENI. The CDR3 sequence is 14 residues long.

This clone was recorded a few times. The chain joins TRBV6-1 to TRBJ2-2; D uncertain. The length of the CDR3 is 17 residues. Looked up from germline, CDR1 is MNHNS and CDR2 is SASEGT. With 3 bases removed from V and 0 bases from J, the gap between germline ends came to 14 bases. The CDR3 nucleotides are TGTGCCAGCAGTGACTGGGCAGCAACCTCGAACACCGGGGAGCTGTTTTTT. Amino acids: CASSDWAATSNTGELFF.

The chain carries TRBV5-1 and TRBJ2-2, with D maybe TRBD2 (5 bases). The CDR3 extends over 18 amino acids. Trimming took off 3 bases at V and 2 bases at J, with 20 bases between the two ends. Germline CDR1 reads SGHRS; CDR2 reads YFSETQ. The CDR3 coding sequence is TGCGCCAGCAGCTGGAGGACGGACCGCGCCCTTAACACCGGGGAGCTGTTTTTT. Amino acid sequence: CASSWRTDRALNTGELFF.